This T cell receptor (beta chain) was identified in a study of T cells in Graves' hyperthyroidism and ophthalmopathy. RNA transcripts were the template for amplifying TCR beta CDR3 regions. In the first-round RT-PCR of the TCR CDR3, the HTBI primer set was used. TCRdb processed the multiplex PCR reads anew with MiXCR; each CDR3 protein has one entry. Of about half a million distinct CDR3 sequences in the sample, roughly 25% were seen once. Remarks on this clonotype: Its antigen is not identified.

Broader study findings: Stable hyperthyroidism was told apart from ophthalmopathy by a model built on 13 V-J features. Ophthalmopathy was model-predicted a median about 6 months pre-onset.

Inclusion characteristics of ophthalmopathy patients comprised a Clinical Activity Score of at least 3, a NOSPECS grade of at least 4, and duration under 3 months. Trimming removed 6 bases at V and 0 bases at J, with 14 bases between. The CDR3 runs 15 residues. Sequenced input: blood. The rearrangement joins TRBV12-3 or TRBV12-4 to TRBJ1-1, with a weak D call TRBD1 (5 bases). This receptor was taken from a woman in her twenties or thirties with Graves' ophthalmopathy. The CDR3 loop is CASRSPGTLNTEAFF. CDR3 DNA sequence: TGTGCCAGCAGATCCCCAGGGACTCTGAACACTGAAGCTTTCTTT.